Detailed here is one T cell receptor (beta chain). Its antigen is unidentified. This record comes from a study of graft-versus-host responses after intestinal transplantation. The table came from immunoSEQ multiplex PCR; TCRdb's copy has only in-frame clones and leaves some out. The table lists roughly 97,000 clones, 90% to 95% of them singletons. The germline gives CDR1 MNHNS, CDR2 SASEGT. V lost 4 bases and J 4 bases, leaving 7 bases between the germline ends. CDR3 length: 12 amino acids. The chain has TRBV6-1 and TRBJ1-1; D is unclear. The source of this sequence is a human donor who was the organ donor for an intestinal transplant. This sample comprised unstimulated CD4+ T cells sorted from spleen or lymph node cells, obtained before transplant. The CDR3 DNA is TGTGCCAGCAGTGCCCTCGGCACTGAAGCTTTCTTT. Its protein is CASSALGTEAFF.